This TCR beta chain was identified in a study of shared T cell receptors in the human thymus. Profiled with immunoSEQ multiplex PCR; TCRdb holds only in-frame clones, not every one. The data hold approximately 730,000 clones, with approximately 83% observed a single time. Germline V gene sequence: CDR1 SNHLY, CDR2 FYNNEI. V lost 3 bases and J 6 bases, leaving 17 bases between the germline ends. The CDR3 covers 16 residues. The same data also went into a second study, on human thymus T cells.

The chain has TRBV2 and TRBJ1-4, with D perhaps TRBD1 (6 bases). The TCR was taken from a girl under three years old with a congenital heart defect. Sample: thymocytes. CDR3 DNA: TGTGCCAGCAGTGATAACAGGGCCATCCCTGATGAAAAACTGTTTTTT. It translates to CASSDNRAIPDEKLFF.